The TCR beta chain described here comes from a study of breast tumors, draining lymph nodes, adjacent tissues. MiXCR was run by TCRdb on the multiplex PCR reads, yielding one entry per CDR3 protein. The sample has more than 85,000 distinct CDR3 sequences; around 20% are singletons. The lymph nodes were axillary draining lymph nodes from breast cancer patients. In this sample, this clonotype turned up many times. The antigen remains undetermined. Germline V gene data show CDR1 as SGHTA and CDR2 as FQGTGA. CDR3 length: 15 amino acids. Between the trimmed V and J ends, which lost 5 bases and 6 bases, there was a span of 16 bases. Study results and caveats: The data were judged consistent with most tumor T cells coming from lymph node and expanding in tumor.

Sequenced: axillary lymph node tissue. The genes are TRBV7-3 and TRBJ2-2, with D maybe TRBD1 (5 bases). This clonotype originated in a female donor with breast cancer. Some clones in this sample may be carry-over from other donors' samples. This chain's CDR3 is CASSPQGRVPGELFF. The CDR3 bases are TGTGCCAGCAGCCCGCAGGGAAGAGTACCCGGGGAGCTGTTTTTT.